The clone carrying this TCR beta chain is large. The CDR3 length is 16 residues. The V gene's germline CDR1 is MDHEN and CDR2 SYDVKM. V was pared by 4 bases and J by 2 bases, with 18 bases between. Noted treatment: randomized to nivolumab then ipilimumab (arm A) or the reverse (arm B). Sorted cells were live CD3+CD8+, lacking CD19 and CD56, from PBMCs. These data originate in a study of sequential checkpoint blockade in melanoma. Produced via immunoSEQ multiplex PCR; TCRdb's table is partial and in-frame only. The sample records 35,000 to 45,000 clones, about four fifths being singletons. The sample here was CD8+ T cells sorted from blood (inferred from file names), taken from a patient given nivolumab and ipilimumab in sequence. J is TRBJ2-7 and V is TRBV28; D is uncertain. The receptor was derived from a human donor with melanoma. The CDR3 is CASSSDSNPRTYEQYF. CDR3 nucleotide sequence: TGTGCCAGCAGTTCCGATTCTAATCCCCGCACCTACGAGCAGTACTTC. Based on the CDR3 plus reference TRBV28 and TRBJ2-7, the full variable domain is DVKVTQSSRYLVKRTGEKVFLECVQDMDHENMFWYRQDPGLGLRLIYFSYDVKMKEKGDIPEGYSVSREKKERFSLILESASTNQTSMYLCASSSDSNPRTYEQYFGPGTRLTVT.